These T cell receptor beta chains were read from a single sample in a study of T cells in Graves' hyperthyroidism and ophthalmopathy. TCRdb re-derived calls from the multiplex PCR reads in MiXCR, one entry per CDR3 protein. Here the sample spans a few hundred thousand distinct CDR3 sequences, approximately 44% being singletons. Sequencing used peripheral blood or thyroid tissue (not recorded which). Receptor source: a woman under 30 with Graves' hyperthyroidism. Both conserved end residues are trimmed from each CDR3. D genes are given only for firm matches.

>TRBV7-9|-|TRBJ2-5
ASSYRVNQETQY
>TRBV7-3|TRBD2|TRBJ2-7
ASSYPTTSAYEQY
>TRBV2|TRBD1|TRBJ1-1
ASSPWTGSTEAF
>TRBV29-1|TRBD1|TRBJ2-7
SVVPGTGPYEQY
>TRBV4-1|TRBD1|TRBJ2-7
ASSQPPGQGAGSYEQY
>TRBV12-3/TRBV12-4|TRBD1|TRBJ1-2
ASSLTWTGIYGYT
>TRBV7-2|-|TRBJ2-7
ASSLWWGDSYEQY
>TRBV6-1|-|TRBJ2-5
ASSVKETQY
>TRBV7-2|TRBD2|TRBJ2-7
ARLAGLSYEQY
>TRBV29-1|-|TRBJ1-2
SAGTRYGYT
>TRBV25-1|-|TRBJ2-7
ASSDAALAYEQY
>TRBV7-8|-|TRBJ2-7
ASSYRDSFYEQY
>TRBV10-3|-|TRBJ2-2
AIREGTSNTGELF
>TRBV7-6|TRBD2|TRBJ2-5
AGSTSGRARETQY
>TRBV29-1|-|TRBJ1-5
SVKGGGGRQETQH
>TRBV12-3/TRBV12-4|-|TRBJ2-2
ASSFPRTGELF
>TRBV12-3/TRBV12-4|TRBD1|TRBJ1-2
ASSHDRGSYT
>TRBV4-3|-|TRBJ1-3
ASSQDWENTIY
>TRBV7-8|TRBD2|TRBJ2-7
ASSRDLGLAGGPGYEQY
>TRBV12-3/TRBV12-4|-|TRBJ1-5
ASSLDSDSNQPQH
>TRBV5-8|-|TRBJ1-1
ASSLEGRTEAF
>TRBV20-1|-|TRBJ1-6
SARDAGGPFGSPLH
>TRBV4-1|TRBD1|TRBJ2-7
ASSQVRTGGLYEQY
>TRBV9|-|TRBJ1-5
ASSVDPRPHGGNQPQH
>TRBV10-3|-|TRBJ1-5
AISYRTSGSYEH
>TRBV7-3|-|TRBJ2-5
ASSPDTGELSETQY